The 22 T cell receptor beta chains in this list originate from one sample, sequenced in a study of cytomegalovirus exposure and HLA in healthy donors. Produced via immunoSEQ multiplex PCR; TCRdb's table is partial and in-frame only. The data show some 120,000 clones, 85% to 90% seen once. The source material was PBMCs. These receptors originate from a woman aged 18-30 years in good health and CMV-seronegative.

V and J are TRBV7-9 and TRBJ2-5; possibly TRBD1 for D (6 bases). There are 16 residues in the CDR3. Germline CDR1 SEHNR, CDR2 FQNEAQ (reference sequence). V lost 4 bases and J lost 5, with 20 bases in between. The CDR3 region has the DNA TGTGCCAGCAGCTCCCCCAGATACAGGGATGGGGAGACCCAGTACTTC. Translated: CASSSPRYRDGETQYF.

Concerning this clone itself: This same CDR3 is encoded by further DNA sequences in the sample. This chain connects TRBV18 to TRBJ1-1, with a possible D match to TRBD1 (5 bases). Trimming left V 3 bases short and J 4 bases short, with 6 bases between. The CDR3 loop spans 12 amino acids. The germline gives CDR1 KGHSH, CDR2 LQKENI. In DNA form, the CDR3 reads TGTGCCAGCTCACCGGGGCGCACTGAAGCTTTCTTT. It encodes CASSPGRTEAFF.

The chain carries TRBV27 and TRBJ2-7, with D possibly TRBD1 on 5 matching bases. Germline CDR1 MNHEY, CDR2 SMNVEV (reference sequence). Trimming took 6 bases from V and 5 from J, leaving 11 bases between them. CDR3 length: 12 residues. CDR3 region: CASRAQGHEQYF. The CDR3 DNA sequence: TGTGCCAGCAGAGCCCAGGGCCACGAGCAGTACTTC.

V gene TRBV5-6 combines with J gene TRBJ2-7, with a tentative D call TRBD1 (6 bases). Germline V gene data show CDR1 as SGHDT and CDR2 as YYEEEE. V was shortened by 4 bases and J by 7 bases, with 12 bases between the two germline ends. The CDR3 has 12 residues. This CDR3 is CASSRDIGEQYF. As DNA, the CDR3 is TGTGCCAGCAGCCGGGACATCGGAGAGCAGTACTTC.

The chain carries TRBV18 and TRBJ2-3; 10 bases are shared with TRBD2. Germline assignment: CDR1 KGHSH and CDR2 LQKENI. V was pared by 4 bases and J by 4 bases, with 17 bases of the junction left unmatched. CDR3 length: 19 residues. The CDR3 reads CASSRWLAGAGILADTQYF. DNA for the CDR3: TGTGCCAGCTCACGGTGGCTAGCGGGGGCCGGAATATTGGCAGATACGCAGTATTTT.

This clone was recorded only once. CDR3 region: CATLDGGLSNQPQHF. CDR3 bases: TGTGCCACCCTGGACGGGGGTTTGAGCAATCAGCCCCAGCATTTT. The chain links TRBV28 to TRBJ1-5; D perhaps matches TRBD1 (5 bases). Germline V gives CDR1 MDHEN, CDR2 SYDVKM. The length of the CDR3 is 15 residues. Trimming removed 10 bases at V and 1 base at J, with 17 bases between.

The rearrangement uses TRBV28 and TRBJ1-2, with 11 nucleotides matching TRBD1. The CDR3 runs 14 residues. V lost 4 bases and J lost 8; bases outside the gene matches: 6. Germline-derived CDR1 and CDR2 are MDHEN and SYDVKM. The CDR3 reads CASSSPGTGGGYTF. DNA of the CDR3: TGTGCCAGCAGTTCCCCCGGGACAGGGGGGGGCTACACCTTC.

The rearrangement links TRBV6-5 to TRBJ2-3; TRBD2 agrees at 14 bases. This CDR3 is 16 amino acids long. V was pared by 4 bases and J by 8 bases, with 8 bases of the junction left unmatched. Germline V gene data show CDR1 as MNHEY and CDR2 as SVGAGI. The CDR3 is CASSSGTSGSGGTQYF. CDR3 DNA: TGTGCCAGCAGTTCCGGGACTAGCGGGAGTGGGGGTACGCAGTATTTT.

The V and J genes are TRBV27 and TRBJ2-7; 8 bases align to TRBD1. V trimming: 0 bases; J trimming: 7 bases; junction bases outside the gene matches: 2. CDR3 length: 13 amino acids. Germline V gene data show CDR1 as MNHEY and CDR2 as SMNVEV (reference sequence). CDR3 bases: TGTGCCAGCAGTTTATCGCGGGACAGGGAGCAGTACTTC. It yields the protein CASSLSRDREQYF.

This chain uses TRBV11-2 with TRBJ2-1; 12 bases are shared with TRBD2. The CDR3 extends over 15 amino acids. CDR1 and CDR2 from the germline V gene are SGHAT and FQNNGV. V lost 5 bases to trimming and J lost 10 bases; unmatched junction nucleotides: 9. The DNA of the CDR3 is TGTGCCAGCAGCCCGCGAGGACTAGCGGGACCCGAGCAGTTCTTC. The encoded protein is CASSPRGLAGPEQFF.

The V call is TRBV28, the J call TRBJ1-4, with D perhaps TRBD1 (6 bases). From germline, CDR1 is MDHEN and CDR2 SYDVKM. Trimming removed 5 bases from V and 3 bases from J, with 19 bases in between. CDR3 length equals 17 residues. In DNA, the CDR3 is TGTGCCAGCAGTGGCGAACATACAGGGTTGCCTAATGAAAAACTGTTTTTT. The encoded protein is CASSGEHTGLPNEKLFF.

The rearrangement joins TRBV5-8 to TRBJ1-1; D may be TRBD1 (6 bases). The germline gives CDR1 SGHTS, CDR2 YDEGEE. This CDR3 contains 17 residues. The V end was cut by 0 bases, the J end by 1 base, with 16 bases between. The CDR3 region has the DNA TGTGCCAGCAGCTTGGCCGGATGGGGGGGGCGGAACACTGAAGCTTTCTTT. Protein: CASSLAGWGGRNTEAFF.

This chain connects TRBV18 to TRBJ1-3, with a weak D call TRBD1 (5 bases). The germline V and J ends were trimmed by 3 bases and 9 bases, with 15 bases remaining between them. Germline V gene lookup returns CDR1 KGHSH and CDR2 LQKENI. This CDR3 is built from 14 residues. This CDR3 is CASSPGAGSSTIYF. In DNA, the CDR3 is TGTGCCAGCTCACCTGGGGCAGGCTCGAGCACCATATATTTT.

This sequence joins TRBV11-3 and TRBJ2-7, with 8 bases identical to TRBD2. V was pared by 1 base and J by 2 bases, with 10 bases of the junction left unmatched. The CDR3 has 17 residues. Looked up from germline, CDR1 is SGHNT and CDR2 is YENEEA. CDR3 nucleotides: TGTGCCAGCAGCTTAGCCCCCCTTGGACTAGCAACCTACGAGCAGTACTTC. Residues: CASSLAPLGLATYEQYF.

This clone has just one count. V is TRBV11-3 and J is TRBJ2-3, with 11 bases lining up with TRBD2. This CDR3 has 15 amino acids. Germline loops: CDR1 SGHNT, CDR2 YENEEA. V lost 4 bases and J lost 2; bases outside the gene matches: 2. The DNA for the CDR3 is TGTGCCAGCAGCTGGGGACTAGCGGACACAGATACGCAGTATTTT. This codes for CASSWGLADTDTQYF. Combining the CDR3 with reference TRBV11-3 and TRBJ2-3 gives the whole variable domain EAGVVQSPRYKIIEKKQPVAFWCNPISGHNTLYWYLQNLGQGPELLIRYENEEAVDDSQLPKDRFSAERLKGVDSTLKIQPAELGDSAVYLCASSWGLADTDTQYFGPGTRLTVL.

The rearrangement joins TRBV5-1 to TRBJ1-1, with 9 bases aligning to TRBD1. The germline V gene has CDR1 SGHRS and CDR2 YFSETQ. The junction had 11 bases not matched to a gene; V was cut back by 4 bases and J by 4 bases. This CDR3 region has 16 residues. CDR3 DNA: TGCGCCAGCAGCCCCGGGACAGGGCCGGTGGGCACTGAAGCTTTCTTT. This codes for CASSPGTGPVGTEAFF.

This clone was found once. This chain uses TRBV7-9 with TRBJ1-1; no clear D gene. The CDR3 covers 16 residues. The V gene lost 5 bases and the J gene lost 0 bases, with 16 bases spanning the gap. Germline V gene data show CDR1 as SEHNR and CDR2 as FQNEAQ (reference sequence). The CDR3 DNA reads TGTGCCAGCAGCCCCGGGGAGTACCAGATGAACACTGAAGCTTTCTTT. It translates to CASSPGEYQMNTEAFF.

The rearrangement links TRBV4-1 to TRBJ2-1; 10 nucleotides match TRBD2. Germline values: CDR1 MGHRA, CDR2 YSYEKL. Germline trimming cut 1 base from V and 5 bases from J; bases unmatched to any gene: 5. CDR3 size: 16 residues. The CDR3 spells CASSQGGTSAHNEQFF. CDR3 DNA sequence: TGCGCCAGCAGCCAAGGAGGGACTAGCGCGCACAATGAGCAGTTCTTC.

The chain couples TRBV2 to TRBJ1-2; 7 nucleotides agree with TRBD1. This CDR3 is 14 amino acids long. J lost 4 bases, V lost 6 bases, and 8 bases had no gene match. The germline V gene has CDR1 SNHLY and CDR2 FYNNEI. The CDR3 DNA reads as TGTGCCAGCAGACGGGACAGCAACTTCTATGGCTACACCTTC. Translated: CASRRDSNFYGYTF.

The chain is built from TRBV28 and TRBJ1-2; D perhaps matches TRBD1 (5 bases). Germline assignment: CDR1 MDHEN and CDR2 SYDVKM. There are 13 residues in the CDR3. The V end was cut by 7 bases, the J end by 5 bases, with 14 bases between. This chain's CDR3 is CASNYDRGYGYTF. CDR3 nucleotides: TGTGCCAGCAACTACGACAGAGGTTATGGCTACACCTTC.

The CDR3 loop reads CASSLVGLADPGGETQYF. The CDR3 nucleotides are TGCGCCAGCAGCTTGGTTGGACTAGCGGATCCGGGAGGGGAGACCCAGTACTTC. This chain links TRBV5-1 with TRBJ2-5; 10 nucleotides match TRBD2. V shed 0 bases and J 5 bases; nucleotides not matched to a gene: 13. This CDR3 has 18 residues. The germline gives CDR1 SGHRS, CDR2 YFSETQ.

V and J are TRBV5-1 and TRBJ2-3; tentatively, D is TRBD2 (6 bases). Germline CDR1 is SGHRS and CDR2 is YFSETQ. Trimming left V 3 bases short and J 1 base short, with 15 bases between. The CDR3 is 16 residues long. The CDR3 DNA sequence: TGCGCCAGCAGCTCCTCATCTCGCGGGGGCACAGATACGCAGTATTTT. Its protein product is CASSSSSRGGTDTQYF.